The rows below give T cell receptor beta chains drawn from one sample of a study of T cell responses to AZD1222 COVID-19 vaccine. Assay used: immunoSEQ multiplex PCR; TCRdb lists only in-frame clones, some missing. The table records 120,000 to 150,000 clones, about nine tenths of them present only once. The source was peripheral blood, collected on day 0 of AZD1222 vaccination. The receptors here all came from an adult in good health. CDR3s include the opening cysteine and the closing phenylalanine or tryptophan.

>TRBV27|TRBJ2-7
CASSFLGTGTYEQYF
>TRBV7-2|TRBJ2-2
CASSRPGQHTTGELFF
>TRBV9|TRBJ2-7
CASSAQKDSPSYEQYF
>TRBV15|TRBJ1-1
CAIRGSVNTEAFF
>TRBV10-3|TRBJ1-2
CAITQGGYGYTF
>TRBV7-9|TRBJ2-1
CASSSRTSGVNEQFF
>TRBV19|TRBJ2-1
CASSIAGTTYNEQFF
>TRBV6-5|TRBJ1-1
CAIGKGRAAEAFF
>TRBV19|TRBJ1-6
CASRDGVYYNSPLHF
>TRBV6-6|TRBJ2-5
CAGWGGRGETQYF
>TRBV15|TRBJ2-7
CATSRSSGQGTYEQYF
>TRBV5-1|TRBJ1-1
CASSLGQGANTEAFF
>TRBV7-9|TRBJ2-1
CASSPASWAGNNEQFF
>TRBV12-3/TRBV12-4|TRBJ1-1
CASTLGGLGAFF
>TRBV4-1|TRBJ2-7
CASSQDDRTGEQYF
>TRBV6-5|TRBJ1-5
CASSRGQLNQPQHF
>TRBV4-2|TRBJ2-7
CASSKRAGEQYF
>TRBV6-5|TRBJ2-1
CASRTTGVAYNEQFF
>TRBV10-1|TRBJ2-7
CASRIRDYRSYEQYF
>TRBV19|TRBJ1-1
CATYDRGLTEAFF
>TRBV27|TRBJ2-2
CASRYSGGAAGELFF
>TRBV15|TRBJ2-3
CATSRDLVSADTQYF
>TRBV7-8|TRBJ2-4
CASSLPGLAGATNIQYF
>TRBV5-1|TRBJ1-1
CASSLAENTEAFF
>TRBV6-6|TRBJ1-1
CASSVPGQGLNTEAFF
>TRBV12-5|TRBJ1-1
CASGLFPNTEAFF
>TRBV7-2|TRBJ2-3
CASRRAGRSTDTQYF
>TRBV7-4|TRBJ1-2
CASSFRDEGVPTGENYGYTF
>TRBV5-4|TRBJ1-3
CASSPEGSRNTIYF
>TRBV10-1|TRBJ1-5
CASNRTDSNQPQHF
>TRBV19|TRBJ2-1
CASSNPGQLGTHEQFF
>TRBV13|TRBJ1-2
CASSLGRARTPEGYGYTF
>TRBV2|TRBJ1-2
CASSFRVGYTF
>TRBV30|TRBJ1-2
CAWSVTPRGQVLSAGYTF
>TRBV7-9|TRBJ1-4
CASSLWTGGRANEKLFF